This TCR beta chain comes out of a study of regulatory T cells in long-lasting Graves disease. As concerns this clonotype: Its matching antigen is unknown. Given a much more abundant clone one base away, this may be a read error.

Germline lookup yields CDR1 GTSNPN and CDR2 SVGIG (reference sequence). CDR3 length: 14 amino acids. The time point: newly diagnosed GD, antithyroid drugs for less than 3 months. PBMCs were the source of the RNA used for TCR sequencing. An endocrinology unit in Xi'an, China, supplied the patients. HTBI primers from iRepertoire and Arm-PCR of CDR3 regions yielded the TCR beta libraries. TCRdb re-called the multiplex PCR reads through MiXCR, storing one row per CDR3 protein. This sample has roughly 350,000 distinct CDR3 sequences, with roughly 17% found just once. Findings and caveats of the study: Sharing of public clonotypes was greater in persistent patients (around 2,500) than in new patients (about 970). With persistent disease, TRBV28, TRBJ1-2 and TRBJ2-5 were the favored segments.

This sample was shared with a second study, whose subject was T cells in Graves' hyperthyroidism and ophthalmopathy. That paper states: Hyperthyroidism was newly diagnosed in patients aged 18 to 65 (duration under 2 months).

The sequencing used peripheral blood mononuclear cells (PBMCs), collected at new diagnosis, from a patient treated with antithyroid drugs. The chain employs TRBV30 and TRBJ2-1; 11 bases are a match to TRBD2. The origin of this receptor is a woman aged 18-35 years with Graves disease. CDR3: CACRRLAGYNEQLF. The CDR3, as DNA: TGTGCCTGTCGACGACTAGCGGGGTACAATGAGCAGCTCTTC.